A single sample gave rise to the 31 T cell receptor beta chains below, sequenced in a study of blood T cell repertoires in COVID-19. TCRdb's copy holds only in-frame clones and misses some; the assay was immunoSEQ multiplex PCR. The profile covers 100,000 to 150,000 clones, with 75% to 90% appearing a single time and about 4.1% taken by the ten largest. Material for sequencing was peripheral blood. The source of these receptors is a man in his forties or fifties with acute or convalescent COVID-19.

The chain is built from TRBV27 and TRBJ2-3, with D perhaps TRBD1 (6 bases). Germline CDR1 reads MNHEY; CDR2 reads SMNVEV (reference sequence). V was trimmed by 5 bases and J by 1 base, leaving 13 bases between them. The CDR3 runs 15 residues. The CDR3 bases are TGTGCCAGCAGTCGGACAGTTGTACGCACAGATACGCAGTATTTT. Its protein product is CASSRTVVRTDTQYF.

CDR3 region: CASRLGTRDRAPYYGYTF. The DNA for the CDR3 is TGTGCAAGTCGCTTAGGAACCCGAGACAGGGCCCCATACTATGGCTACACCTTC. This chain joins TRBV12-2 and TRBJ1-2; TRBD1 was called by the table and not checked on the DNA. TRBV12-2 is designated a pseudogene. This CDR3 region has 18 residues.

The CDR3 sequence: CASSPGQSNQPQHF. In DNA form, the CDR3 reads TGCGCCAGCAGCCCTGGACAGAGCAATCAGCCCCAGCATTTT. The chain has TRBV5-1 and TRBJ1-5; D possibly corresponds to TRBD1 (6 bases). The CDR3 runs 14 residues. The V end was cut by 4 bases, the J end by 1 base, with 9 bases between. In germline, CDR1 is SGHRS, CDR2 YFSETQ. The whole variable domain, remainder taken from reference TRBV5-1 and TRBJ1-5, is KAGVTQTPRYLIKTRGQQVTLSCSPISGHRSVSWYQQTPGQGLQFLFEYFSETQRNKGNFPGRFSGRQFSNSRSEMNVSTLELGDSALYLCASSPGQSNQPQHFGDGTRLSIL.

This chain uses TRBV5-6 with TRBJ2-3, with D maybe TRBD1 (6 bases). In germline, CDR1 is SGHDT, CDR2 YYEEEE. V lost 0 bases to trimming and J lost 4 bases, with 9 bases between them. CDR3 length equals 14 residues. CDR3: CASSLVKGADTQYF. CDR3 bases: TGTGCCAGCAGCTTGGTAAAGGGGGCAGATACGCAGTATTTT.

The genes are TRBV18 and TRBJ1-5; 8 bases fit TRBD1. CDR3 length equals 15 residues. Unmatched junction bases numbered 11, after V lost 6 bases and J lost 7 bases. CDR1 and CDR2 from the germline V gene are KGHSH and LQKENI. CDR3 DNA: TGTGCCAGCTCCGTTACCGGACAGGGAGGACAGCCCCAGCATTTT. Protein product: CASSVTGQGGQPQHF. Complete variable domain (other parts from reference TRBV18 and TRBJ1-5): NAGVMQNPRHLVRRRGQEARLRCSPMKGHSHVYWYRQLPEEGLKFMVYLQKENIIDESGMPKERFSAEFPKEGPSILRIQQVVRGDSAAYFCASSVTGQGGQPQHFGDGTRLSIL.

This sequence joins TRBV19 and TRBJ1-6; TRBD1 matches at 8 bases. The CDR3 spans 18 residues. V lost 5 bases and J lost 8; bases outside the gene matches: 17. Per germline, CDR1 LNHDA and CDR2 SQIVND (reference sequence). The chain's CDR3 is CASSPKGGQVKIDSPLHF. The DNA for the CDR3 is TGTGCCAGTAGTCCAAAGGGGGGACAGGTTAAGATTGATTCACCCCTCCACTTT.

The CDR3 DNA sequence: TGTGCCACCAGTGACCCACAGGGACAGGGGAAAGTAGAGACCCAGTACTTC. Its translation is CATSDPQGQGKVETQYF. V usage is TRBV24-1 and J usage is TRBJ2-5, with 10 bases fitting TRBD1. The CDR3 is made up of 17 amino acids. Trimming took 4 bases from V and 4 from J; bases not matched to a gene: 11. Per germline, CDR1 KGHDR and CDR2 SFDVKD.

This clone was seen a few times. CDR3 residues: CSVLSDRSNEKLFF. The DNA for the CDR3 is TGCAGCGTGCTATCGGACAGGAGTAATGAAAAACTGTTTTTT. This sequence joins TRBV29-1 and TRBJ1-4, with TRBD1 identical over 7 bases. The ends lost 6 bases at V and 4 bases at J; junction bases unmatched: 8. There are 14 residues in the CDR3. The V gene's germline CDR1 is SQVTM and CDR2 ANQGSEA.

Written as DNA, the CDR3 is TGTGCCAGCCCAGGGGGCATAGGAGAAAAACTGTTTTTT. Translated: CASPGGIGEKLFF. The chain uses TRBV25-1 and TRBJ1-4; 8 nucleotides align to TRBD1. CDR3 length equals 13 residues. CDR1 is MGHDK and CDR2 is SYGVNS in the germline V gene. The trim removed 8 bases at V and 8 bases at J, leaving 7 bases unmatched.

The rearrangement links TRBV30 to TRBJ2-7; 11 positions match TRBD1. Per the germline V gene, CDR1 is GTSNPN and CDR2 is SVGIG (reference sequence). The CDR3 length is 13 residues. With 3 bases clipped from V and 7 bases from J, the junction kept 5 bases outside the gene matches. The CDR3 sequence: CAWRDRGLDEQYF. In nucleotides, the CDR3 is TGTGCCTGGAGGGACAGGGGGCTGGATGAGCAGTACTTC.

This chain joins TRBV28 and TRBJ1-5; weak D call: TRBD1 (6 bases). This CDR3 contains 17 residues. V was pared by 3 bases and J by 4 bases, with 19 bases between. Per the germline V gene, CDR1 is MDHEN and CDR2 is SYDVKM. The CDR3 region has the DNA TGTGCCAGCAGTTTGATCCGAGCGGGGGCAGGAAATCAGCCCCAGCATTTT. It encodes CASSLIRAGAGNQPQHF.

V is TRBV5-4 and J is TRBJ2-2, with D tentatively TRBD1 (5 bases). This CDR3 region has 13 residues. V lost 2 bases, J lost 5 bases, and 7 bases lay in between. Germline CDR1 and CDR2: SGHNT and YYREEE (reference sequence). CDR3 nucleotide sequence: TGTGCCAGCAGCTTAGGGGTAACCGGGGAGCTGTTTTTT. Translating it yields CASSLGVTGELFF.

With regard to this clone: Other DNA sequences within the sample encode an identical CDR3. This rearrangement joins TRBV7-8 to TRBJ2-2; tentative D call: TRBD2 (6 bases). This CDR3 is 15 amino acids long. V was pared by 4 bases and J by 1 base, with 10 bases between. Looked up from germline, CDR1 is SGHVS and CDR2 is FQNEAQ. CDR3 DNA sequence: TGTGCCAGCAGCTCCGGGACTCAGAACACCGGGGAGCTGTTTTTT. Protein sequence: CASSSGTQNTGELFF.

The chain's CDR3 is CASSYSTGGGQPQHF. The CDR3 region has the DNA TGTGCCAGCAGTTATTCGACAGGCGGGGGACAGCCCCAGCATTTT. This chain links TRBV6-2 or TRBV6-3 with TRBJ1-5; a weak D match, TRBD1 (6 bases). Per germline, CDR1 MNHEY and CDR2 SVGEGT. The length of the CDR3 is 15 residues. Trimming took off 3 bases at V and 7 bases at J, with 16 bases between the two ends.

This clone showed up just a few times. As DNA, the CDR3 is TGTGCCAGCAACAGGGGGGCCAACGTCCTGACTTTC. As protein: CASNRGANVLTF. The chain couples TRBV2 to TRBJ2-6; possibly TRBD1 for D (5 bases). Germline CDR1 is SNHLY and CDR2 is FYNNEI. The CDR3 consists of 12 residues. The V and J ends lost 7 bases and 4 bases respectively, with 5 bases between them.

Here the CDR3 DNA reads TGTGCCAGCAGTTTACGTGGGGATTGGGGTAGGGGTGAAAAACTGTTTTTT. The encoded protein is CASSLRGDWGRGEKLFF. The chain uses TRBV27 and TRBJ1-4, with D possibly TRBD1 on 5 matching bases. The CDR3 has 17 amino acids. Between the trimmed V and J ends, which lost 2 bases and 7 bases, there was a span of 20 bases. The germline CDR1 and CDR2 sequences are MNHEY and SMNVEV (reference sequence).

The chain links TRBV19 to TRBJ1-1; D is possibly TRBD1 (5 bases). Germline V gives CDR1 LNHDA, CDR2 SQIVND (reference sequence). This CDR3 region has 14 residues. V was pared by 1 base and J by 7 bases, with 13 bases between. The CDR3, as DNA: TGTGCCAGTAGTATAGCTTGGGGGGTTGGTGAAGCTTTCTTT. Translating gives CASSIAWGVGEAFF.

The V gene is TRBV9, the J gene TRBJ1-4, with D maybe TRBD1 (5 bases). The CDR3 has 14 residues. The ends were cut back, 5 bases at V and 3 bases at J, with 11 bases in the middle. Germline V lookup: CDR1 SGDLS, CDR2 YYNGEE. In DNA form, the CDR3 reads TGTGCCAGCAGTACGGGGGGAGCTAATGAAAAACTGTTTTTT. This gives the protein CASSTGGANEKLFF.

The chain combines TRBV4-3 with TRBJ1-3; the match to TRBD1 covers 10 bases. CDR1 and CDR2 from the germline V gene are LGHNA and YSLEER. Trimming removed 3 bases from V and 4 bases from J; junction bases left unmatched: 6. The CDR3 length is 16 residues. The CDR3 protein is CASSHGGTGVGNTIYF. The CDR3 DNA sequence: TGCGCCAGCAGCCACGGGGGGACAGGGGTCGGAAACACCATATATTTT.

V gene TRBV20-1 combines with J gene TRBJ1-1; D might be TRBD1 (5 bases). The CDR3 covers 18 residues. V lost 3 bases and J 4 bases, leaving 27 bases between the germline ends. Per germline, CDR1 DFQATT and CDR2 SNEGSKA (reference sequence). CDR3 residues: CSASSLGRQGVYLTEAFF. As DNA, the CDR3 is TGCAGTGCTAGTTCCCTCGGCCGGCAAGGGGTGTACCTCACTGAAGCTTTCTTT.

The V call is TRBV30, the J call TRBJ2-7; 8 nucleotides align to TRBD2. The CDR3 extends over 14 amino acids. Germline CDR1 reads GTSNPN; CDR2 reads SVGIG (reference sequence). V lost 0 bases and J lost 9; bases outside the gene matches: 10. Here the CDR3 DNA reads TGTGCCTGGAGTGTACGAGCGGGGGATTCGGGGCAGTACTTC. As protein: CAWSVRAGDSGQYF.

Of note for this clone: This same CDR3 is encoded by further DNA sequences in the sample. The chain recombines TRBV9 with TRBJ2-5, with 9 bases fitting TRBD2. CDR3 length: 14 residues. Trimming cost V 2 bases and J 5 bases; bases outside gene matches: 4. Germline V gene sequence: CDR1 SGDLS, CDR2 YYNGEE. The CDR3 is CASSVSGGQETQYF. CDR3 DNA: TGTGCCAGCAGCGTTAGCGGGGGACAGGAGACCCAGTACTTC.

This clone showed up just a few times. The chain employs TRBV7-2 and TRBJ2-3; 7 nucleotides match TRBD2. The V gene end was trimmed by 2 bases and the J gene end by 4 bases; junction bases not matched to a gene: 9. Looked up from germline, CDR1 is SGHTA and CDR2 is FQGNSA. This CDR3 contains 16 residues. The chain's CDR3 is CASSLTGRAGADTQYF. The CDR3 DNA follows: TGTGCCAGCAGCTTAACCGGCAGGGCGGGGGCAGATACGCAGTATTTT.

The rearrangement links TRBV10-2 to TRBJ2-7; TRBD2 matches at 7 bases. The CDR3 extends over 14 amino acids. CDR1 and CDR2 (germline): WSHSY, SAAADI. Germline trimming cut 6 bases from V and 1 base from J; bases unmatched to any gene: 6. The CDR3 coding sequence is TGCGCCAGCAGAGAACTAGCGTGGTCCTACGAGCAGTACTTC. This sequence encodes CASRELAWSYEQYF.

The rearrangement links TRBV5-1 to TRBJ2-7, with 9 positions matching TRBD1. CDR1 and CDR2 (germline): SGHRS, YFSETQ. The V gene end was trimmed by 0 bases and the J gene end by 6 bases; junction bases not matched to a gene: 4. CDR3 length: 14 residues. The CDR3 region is CASSLDRGRSEQYF. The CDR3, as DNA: TGCGCCAGCAGCTTGGACAGGGGGCGATCCGAGCAGTACTTC. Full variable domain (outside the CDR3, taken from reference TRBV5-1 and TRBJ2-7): KAGVTQTPRYLIKTRGQQVTLSCSPISGHRSVSWYQQTPGQGLQFLFEYFSETQRNKGNFPGRFSGRQFSNSRSEMNVSTLELGDSALYLCASSLDRGRSEQYFGPGTRLTVT.

The CDR3 nucleotides read TGTGCCAGCAGCTTGGCGGCGGGAGAAAGGGCAGATACGCAGTATTTT. Translating gives CASSLAAGERADTQYF. This chain connects TRBV5-6 to TRBJ2-3; 7 positions match TRBD2. V shed 0 bases, J shed 4 bases, and the junction held 8 bases outside the gene matches. Germline V lookup: CDR1 SGHDT, CDR2 YYEEEE. The CDR3 covers 16 residues.

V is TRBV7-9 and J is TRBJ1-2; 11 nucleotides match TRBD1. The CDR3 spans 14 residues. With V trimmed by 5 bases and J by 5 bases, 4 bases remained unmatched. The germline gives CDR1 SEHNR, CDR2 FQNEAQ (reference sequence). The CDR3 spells CASSLGQGAYGYTF. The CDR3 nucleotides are TGTGCCAGCAGCCTCGGACAGGGGGCATATGGCTACACCTTC.

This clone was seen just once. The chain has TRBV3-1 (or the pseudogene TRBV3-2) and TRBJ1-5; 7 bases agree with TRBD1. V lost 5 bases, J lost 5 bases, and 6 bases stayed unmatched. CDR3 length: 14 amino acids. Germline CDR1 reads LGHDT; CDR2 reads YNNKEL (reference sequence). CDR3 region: CASSSTGLHQPQHF. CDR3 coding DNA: TGTGCCAGCAGCTCGACAGGGCTGCATCAGCCCCAGCATTTT.

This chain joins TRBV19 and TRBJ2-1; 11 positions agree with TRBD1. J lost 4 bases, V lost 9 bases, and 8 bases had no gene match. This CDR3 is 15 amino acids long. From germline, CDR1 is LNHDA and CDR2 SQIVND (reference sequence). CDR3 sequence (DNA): TGTGCCAGCACTGCCCGGGACAGGGGGTACAATGAGCAGTTCTTC. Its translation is CASTARDRGYNEQFF.

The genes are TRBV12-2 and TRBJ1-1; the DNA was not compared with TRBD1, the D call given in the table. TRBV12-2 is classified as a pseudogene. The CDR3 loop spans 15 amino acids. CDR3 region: CASRLARGLITEAFF. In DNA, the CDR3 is TGTGCAAGTCGCTTAGCTAGGGGATTGATAACTGAAGCTTTCTTT.

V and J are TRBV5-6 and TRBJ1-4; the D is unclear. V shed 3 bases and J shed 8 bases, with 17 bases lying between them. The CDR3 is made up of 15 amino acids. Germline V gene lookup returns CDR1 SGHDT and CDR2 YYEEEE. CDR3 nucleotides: TGTGCCAGCAGCTCCGGGGTCGAAAGAAGGGAAAAACTGTTTTTT. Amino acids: CASSSGVERREKLFF.